The sequence of this TCR beta chain was determined in a study of T cell changes during pregnancy in multiple sclerosis. The CDR3 sequence is 13 residues long. CDR1 ENHRY and CDR2 SYGVKD come from the germline V gene. Trimming at V came to 3 bases and at J to 9 bases, leaving 5 bases not matched to a gene. Libraries were prepared by immunoSEQ multiplex PCR; TCRdb keeps only in-frame clonotypes and omits some of them. The top ten clones hold just under 2% of a sample with 100,000 to 110,000 clones, 92% of them seen once. This sample comprised peripheral blood, obtained after pregnancy. The sequence was collected from a female donor with multiple sclerosis, enrolled in a pregnancy study. The rearrangement joins TRBV10-3 to TRBJ2-1; 7 bases agree with TRBD1. The CDR3: CAISETGDREQFF. The CDR3 bases are TGTGCCATCAGTGAAACAGGGGACCGTGAGCAGTTCTTC.